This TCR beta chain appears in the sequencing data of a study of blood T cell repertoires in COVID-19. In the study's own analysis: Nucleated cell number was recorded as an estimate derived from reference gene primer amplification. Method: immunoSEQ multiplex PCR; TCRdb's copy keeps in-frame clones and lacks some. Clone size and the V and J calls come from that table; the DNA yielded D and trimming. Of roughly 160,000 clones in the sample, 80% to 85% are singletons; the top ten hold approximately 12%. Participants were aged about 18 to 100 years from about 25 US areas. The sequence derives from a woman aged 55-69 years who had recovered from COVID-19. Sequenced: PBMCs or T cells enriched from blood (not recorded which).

DNA of the CDR3: TGTGCCAGCAGTTGGGGCCCGCTCTCTGGGGCCAACGTCCTGACTTTC. Translation gives CASSWGPLSGANVLTF. The rearrangement uses TRBV27 and TRBJ2-6; D possibly corresponds to TRBD1 (5 bases). The CDR3 covers 16 residues. The V end lost 4 bases, the J end lost 0 bases, and 10 bases lay between the germline ends. In germline, CDR1 is MNHEY, CDR2 SMNVEV (reference sequence).